The 13 T cell receptor beta chains below all came from one sample that was sequenced in a study of T-cell memory formation after mild COVID-19. TCRdb processed the 5' RACE reads anew with MiXCR; each CDR3 protein has one entry. The sample lists roughly 220,000 distinct CDR3 sequences; over 7.5% were seen once. Sample: PBMCs or a T cell subset sorted from them (not recorded which). These TCRs come from a man aged 18 to 30 who had mild COVID-19 (a few samples of this study predate the infection). Cell type and time point are not known.

This clonotype was observed a handful of times. The chain combines TRBV12-3 or TRBV12-4 with TRBJ2-5; D unresolved. The CDR3 is 13 amino acids. Trimming took off 4 bases at V and 5 bases at J, with 11 bases between the two ends. The DNA of the CDR3 is TGTGCCAGCAGTTCTCTAGATTCGGAGACCCAGTACTTC. Its translation: CASSSLDSETQYF.

This rearrangement joins TRBV7-3 to TRBJ1-1; 7 bases fit TRBD1. The CDR3 totals 14 residues. Per the germline V gene, CDR1 is SGHTA and CDR2 is FQGTGA. V lost 1 base, J lost 4 bases, and 3 bases stayed unmatched. The CDR3 reads CASSLIGQVTEAFF. For the CDR3, the DNA is TGTGCCAGCAGCTTAATAGGACAGGTCACTGAAGCTTTCTTT.

This clonotype was picked up many times. This chain connects TRBV5-1 to TRBJ2-1, with a tentative D call TRBD2 (7 bases). Germline CDR1 and CDR2: SGHRS and YFSETQ. This CDR3 is built from 15 residues. Trimming stripped 7 bases from V and 10 bases from J, with 24 bases between. CDR3 region: CASSLGGPMVEEQFF. The CDR3 DNA reads as TGCGCCAGCTCATTGGGGGGGCCCATGGTAGAGGAGCAGTTCTTC.

The gene calls are TRBV24-1 and TRBJ2-1; no clear D. This CDR3 is built from 16 residues. From germline, CDR1 is KGHDR and CDR2 SFDVKD. Deletions cut 2 bases from V and 1 base from J, with 11 bases between. This CDR3 is CATSDSAAQSYNEQFF. The CDR3 nucleotides read TGTGCCACCAGTGATTCGGCGGCACAGTCCTACAATGAGCAGTTCTTC.

This chain links TRBV6-2 or TRBV6-3 with TRBJ1-6, with D uncertain. Germline V CDR1 and CDR2: MNHEY, SVGEGT. This CDR3 has 13 residues. V dropped 7 bases and J dropped 9 bases, with 13 bases sitting between them. DNA for the CDR3: TGTGCCAGCAAGCTTGGCGGTTCTTCACCCCTCCACTTT. It yields the protein CASKLGGSSPLHF.

The chain joins TRBV6-5 to TRBJ1-1, with D uncertain. Trimming took off 3 bases at V and 1 base at J, with 9 bases between the two ends. Germline V gives CDR1 MNHEY, CDR2 SVGAGI. The CDR3 totals 14 residues. CDR3 amino acids: CASSYTRKNTEAFF. DNA for the CDR3: TGTGCCAGCAGTTATACCAGGAAGAACACTGAAGCTTTCTTT.

This clonotype has a count of ten or more. The rearrangement joins TRBV24-1 to TRBJ1-5; D is possibly TRBD1 (6 bases). The germline gives CDR1 KGHDR, CDR2 SFDVKD. The CDR3 consists of 15 residues. The V gene lost 2 bases and the J gene lost 5 bases, with 12 bases spanning the gap. This CDR3 is CATSDSTGWDQPQHF. DNA for the CDR3: TGTGCCACCAGTGATTCTACAGGGTGGGATCAGCCCCAGCATTTT.

The chain joins TRBV7-8 to TRBJ2-3, with a weak D call TRBD2 (6 bases). Germline V lookup: CDR1 SGHVS, CDR2 FQNEAQ. CDR3 size: 16 residues. V was clipped by 3 bases and J by 4 bases, with 17 bases between them. CDR3 region: CASSLGTGTLPDTQYF. The CDR3 DNA is TGTGCCAGCAGCTTGGGAACCGGGACTCTCCCAGATACGCAGTATTTT. The whole variable domain, filled in from reference TRBV7-8 and TRBJ2-3, reads GAGVSQSPRYKVAKRGQDVALRCDPISGHVSLFWYQQALGQGPEFLTYFQNEAQLDKSGLPSDRFFAERPEGSVSTLKIQRTQQEDSAVYLCASSLGTGTLPDTQYFGPGTRLTVL.

The chain combines TRBV4-3 with TRBJ1-1, with D possibly matching TRBD1 (6 bases). V was cut by 0 bases and J by 5 bases, with 19 bases left in between. The CDR3 consists of 17 residues. The germline CDR1 and CDR2 sequences are LGHNA and YSLEER. The CDR3 here is CASSQDARGGAGTEAFF. CDR3 DNA sequence: TGCGCCAGCAGCCAAGATGCTCGGGGGGGCGCGGGGACTGAAGCTTTCTTT.

The chain combines TRBV6-6 with TRBJ2-3; D call uncertain. V dropped 7 bases and J dropped 0 bases, with 11 bases sitting between them. The CDR3 is 14 residues long. In germline, CDR1 is MNHNY, CDR2 SVGAGI (reference sequence). Here the CDR3 DNA reads TGTGCCAGCAACCCCCTGAGTAGCACAGATACGCAGTATTTT. The encoded protein is CASNPLSSTDTQYF.

This chain joins TRBV3-1 and TRBJ2-5, with no clear D. V was clipped by 1 base and J by 2 bases, with 14 bases between them. Germline CDR1 is LGHDT and CDR2 is YNNKEL (reference sequence). This CDR3 is built from 16 residues. CDR3 in DNA: TGTGCCAGCAGCCAAGGGGCCCAGGAGCGACAAGAGACCCAGTACTTC. Translating gives CASSQGAQERQETQYF.

The rearrangement joins TRBV12-3 or TRBV12-4 to TRBJ2-5; a possible D gene is TRBD1 (6 bases). V lost 6 bases to trimming and J lost 5 bases, with 13 bases between them. The CDR3 has 13 residues. In DNA, the CDR3 is TGTGCCAGCAGGTACAGGGAACGGGAGACCCAGTACTTC. This translates into CASRYRERETQYF.

This clonotype was seen ten or more times. The chain recombines TRBV5-1 with TRBJ2-1; 13 nucleotides agree with TRBD2. Germline assignment: CDR1 SGHRS and CDR2 YFSETQ. The trim removed 3 bases at V and 13 bases at J, leaving 7 bases unmatched. This CDR3 has 14 residues. DNA of the CDR3: TGCGCCAGCAGCTCAGAAGGGACTAGCGGGGAACAGTTCTTC. This gives the protein CASSSEGTSGEQFF.